This passage covers 2 T cell receptor beta chains from one sample sequenced in a study of blood T cell repertoires in COVID-19. Only in-frame clones appear in the TCRdb table, and some are missing; sequencing was by immunoSEQ multiplex PCR. The repertoire includes 200,000 to 250,000 clones, around 86% of them detected once, and about 4% sits in the top ten. Input material: PBMCs or T cells enriched from blood (not recorded which). Source of these receptors: a woman aged 40 to 55 with acute COVID-19.

V gene TRBV9 combines with J gene TRBJ1-5, with D perhaps TRBD1 (5 bases). Germline CDR1 and CDR2: SGDLS and YYNGEE. CDR3 size: 15 residues. V was trimmed by 3 bases and J by 7 bases, leaving 17 bases between them. The CDR3 DNA is TGTGCCAGCAGCGCTAGGGGTGAGGCTAACCAGCCCCAGCATTTT. This codes for CASSARGEANQPQHF.

The table lists this clone with a count of one. The J gene is TRBJ2-3, the V gene TRBV7-2, with TRBD1 matching 9 bases. The CDR3 consists of 15 residues. Trimming took 7 bases from V and 0 from J; bases not matched to a gene: 5. From germline, CDR1 is SGHTA and CDR2 FQGNSA. The CDR3 sequence is CASNQQGASTDTQYF. In nucleotides, the CDR3 is TGTGCCAGCAACCAACAGGGGGCGAGCACAGATACGCAGTATTTT.